The rows below give T cell receptor beta chains drawn from one sample of a study of T cell responses to AZD1222 COVID-19 vaccine. Repertoires were generated with immunoSEQ multiplex PCR, while TCRdb's copy carries only in-frame clones and drops some. The repertoire includes more than 150,000 clones, over 80% of them detected once, and 8% to 13% sits in the top ten. Here the sequenced sample was peripheral blood, taken on day 0 of AZD1222 vaccination. These receptor sequences come from an adult in good health. CDR3s include the opening cysteine and the closing phenylalanine or tryptophan. A D gene is named only where the DNA matches it firmly. The size entry is marked missing in some rows and otherwise reads once, few, many or a size class.

clone_size d_call j_call v_call cdr3_aa cdr3_nt
. TRBD1 TRBJ1-6 TRBV4-1 CASSQDLGQSSYNSPLHF TGCGCCAGCAGCCAAGATCTGGGACAGAGCTCCTATAATTCACCCCTCCACTTT
. . TRBJ1-2 TRBV19 CASSMWGGNYGYTF TGTGCCAGTAGTATGTGGGGTGGCAACTATGGCTACACCTTC
. TRBD2 TRBJ2-1 TRBV4-1 CASSQGGAGAHNEQFF TGCGCCAGCAGCCAAGGAGGAGCGGGGGCCCACAATGAGCAGTTCTTC
. . TRBJ2-1 TRBV5-4 CASSLPAAYNEQFF TGTGCCAGCAGCCTACCGGCTGCCTACAATGAGCAGTTCTTC
. . TRBJ2-3 TRBV5-1 CASRRASTDTQYF TGCGCCAGCCGCAGGGCTAGCACAGATACGCAGTATTTT
. . TRBJ1-1 TRBV7-3 CASSSSGHTEAFF TGTGCCAGCAGCTCCTCCGGCCACACTGAAGCTTTCTTT
. . TRBJ1-2 TRBV21-1 CASSKKGGPRNYGYTF TGTGCCAGCAGCAAAAAGGGGGGCCCGAGGAACTATGGCTACACCTTC
. . TRBJ2-3 TRBV12-2 CASRLVGTTSTDTQYF TGTGCAAGTCGCTTAGTGGGGACTACCTCCACAGATACGCAGTATTTT
. . TRBJ1-3 TRBV25-1 CASNREGTGNTIYF TGTGCCAGCAATCGGGAGGGGACAGGAAACACCATATATTTT
. . TRBJ1-2 TRBV6-2/TRBV6-3 CASSSGQSANYGYTF TGTGCCAGCAGTTCCGGACAGAGCGCCAACTATGGCTACACCTTC
once TRBD1 TRBJ1-1 TRBV28 CASSLPGTANTEAFF TGTGCCAGCAGTTTACCCGGGACAGCGAACACTGAAGCTTTCTTT
. . TRBJ1-3 TRBV4-2 CASSPKIWGASGNTIYF TGTGCCAGCAGCCCCAAGATATGGGGGGCGTCTGGAAACACCATATATTTT
. TRBD1 TRBJ1-1 TRBV5-1 CASSLQGEQNTEAFF TGCGCCAGCAGCTTGCAGGGGGAGCAGAACACTGAAGCTTTCTTT
. . TRBJ2-7 TRBV12-3/TRBV12-4 CASRGAGRAEQYF TGTGCCAGCAGGGGGGCAGGGAGGGCCGAGCAGTACTTC
. . TRBJ2-7 TRBV6-5 CASSHSYEQYF TGTGCCAGTTCTCACTCCTACGAGCAGTACTTC
. TRBD1 TRBJ1-4 TRBV2 CASTPTGRQEKLFF TGTGCCAGCACCCCGACAGGGCGGCAAGAAAAACTGTTTTTT
. . TRBJ1-6 TRBV5-4 CASSQMRGHVNSPLHF TGTGCCAGCAGCCAGATGAGGGGACACGTTAATTCACCCCTCCACTTT
. . TRBJ2-2 TRBV7-9 CASSLGALLNTGELFF TGTGCCAGCAGCTTAGGGGCGCTCTTGAACACCGGGGAGCTGTTTTTT
. . TRBJ1-4 TRBV19 CASRIRRQPNEKLFF TGTGCCAGTAGGATTCGTCGACAGCCGAATGAAAAACTGTTTTTT
once . TRBJ2-3 TRBV5-1 CASSSPRGLEGTDTQYF TGCGCCAGCAGCTCCCCCCGGGGGCTAGAAGGCACAGATACGCAGTATTTT
. . TRBJ1-2 TRBV18 CASQGGYYGYTF TGTGCCAGTCAGGGTGGCTACTATGGCTACACCTTC
. . TRBJ1-2 TRBV2 CASRGGQWGGYTF TGTGCCAGCAGGGGGGGACAATGGGGTGGCTACACCTTC
. . TRBJ1-4 TRBV7-6 CASSERTVGGEKLFF TGTGCCAGCAGCGAGCGGACAGTTGGAGGAGAAAAACTGTTTTTT
. TRBD1 TRBJ2-7 TRBV18 CASSPGTGVPYEQYF TGTGCCAGCTCACCCGGGACAGGGGTCCCTTACGAGCAGTACTTC
. TRBD1 TRBJ2-7 TRBV7-9 CASSSTGTGLYEQYF TGTGCCAGCAGCTCCACCGGGACAGGGCTCTACGAGCAGTACTTC
. TRBD2 TRBJ2-7 TRBV4-1 CASSQVGWLAGVTYEQYF TGCGCCAGCAGCCAAGTCGGTTGGCTAGCGGGAGTTACCTACGAGCAGTACTTC
. . TRBJ2-1 TRBV6-6 CASSRFREQFF TGTGCCAGCAGCCGCTTCAGGGAGCAGTTCTTC
. . TRBJ1-2 TRBV28 CASSLQKVGAYGYTF TGTGCCAGCAGTTTACAAAAGGTTGGTGCCTATGGCTACACCTTC
. . TRBJ1-1 TRBV18 CASSQGSDTEAFF TGTGCCAGCTCCCAGGGGAGCGACACTGAAGCTTTCTTT
. . TRBJ1-1 TRBV19 CASSNRGNTEAFF TGTGCCAGTAGTAACCGAGGGAACACTGAAGCTTTCTTT
. . TRBJ1-5 TRBV19 CASSIASYQPQHF TGTGCCAGTAGTATAGCGAGTTATCAGCCCCAGCATTTT
. TRBD1 TRBJ1-1 TRBV19 CASSIIRGRALNTEAFF TGTGCCAGTAGTATAATAAGGGGGCGCGCATTAAACACTGAAGCTTTCTTT
once . TRBJ1-1 TRBV5-8 CASSPRTGSKTEAFF TGTGCCAGCAGCCCACGCACAGGGTCCAAAACTGAAGCTTTCTTT
few TRBD1 TRBJ1-6 TRBV6-5 CASSYSGQGKSPLHF TGTGCCAGCAGTTACTCAGGACAGGGAAAATCACCCCTCCACTTT
. TRBD1 TRBJ1-2 TRBV11-2 CASSPAGQGYGYTF TGTGCCAGCAGCCCAGCAGGACAGGGTTATGGCTACACCTTC
. . TRBJ1-4 TRBV27 CASSRRGYEKLFF TGTGCCAGCAGCCGGCGAGGGTATGAAAAACTGTTTTTT
. . TRBJ2-7 TRBV14 CASRSSTHFSYEQYF TGTGCCAGCAGATCCTCTACTCATTTCTCTTACGAGCAGTACTTC
. TRBD1 TRBJ1-4 TRBV7-8 CASSITGGGSEKLFF TGTGCCAGCAGCATTACAGGGGGCGGAAGTGAAAAACTGTTTTTT
. . TRBJ2-1 TRBV11-2 CASSFGREPFNEQFF TGTGCCAGCAGCTTCGGAAGAGAACCATTCAATGAGCAGTTCTTC
. TRBD2 TRBJ2-1 TRBV6-5 CASSTPGGEQFF TGTGCCAGCAGCACCCCGGGGGGAGAGCAGTTCTTC
. . TRBJ1-2 TRBV29-1 CSVPGGYGYTF TGCAGCGTTCCTGGGGGCTATGGCTACACCTTC
. TRBD1 TRBJ1-2 TRBV2 CASTFDRGYGYTF TGTGCCAGCACCTTTGACAGGGGGTATGGCTACACCTTC
. . TRBJ2-3 TRBV18 CASSRKGWTDTQYF TGTGCCAGCTCACGAAAGGGGTGGACAGATACGCAGTATTTT
once . TRBJ1-1 TRBV20-1 CSASNGRSDAFF TGCAGTGCTAGTAACGGACGCTCCGATGCTTTCTTT
. TRBD1 TRBJ2-2 TRBV7-6 CASTRSGTENTGELFF TGTGCCAGCACTAGGTCCGGGACAGAGAACACCGGGGAGCTGTTTTTT
. . TRBJ2-7 TRBV27 CASSLRRRSSYEQYF TGTGCCAGCAGTTTAAGACGGAGGAGCTCCTACGAGCAGTACTTC
. . TRBJ1-2 TRBV28 CASSTRGRGGYGYTF TGTGCCAGCAGTACCAGGGGCCGGGGAGGCTATGGCTACACCTTC
. . TRBJ2-2 TRBV10-1 CASSESRVGGELFF TGCGCCAGCAGTGAGTCCAGGGTTGGCGGGGAGCTGTTTTTT
. TRBD1 TRBJ2-2 TRBV5-6 CASSLFDRAGTGELFF TGTGCCAGCAGCTTATTCGACAGGGCGGGCACCGGGGAGCTGTTTTTT
once . TRBJ1-1 TRBV13 CASSRLRGDTEAFF TGTGCCAGCAGCCGACTTCGGGGCGACACTGAAGCTTTCTTT
. TRBD1 TRBJ2-1 TRBV7-2 CASSRGQAHYNEQFF TGTGCCAGCAGCCGGGGACAGGCCCACTACAATGAGCAGTTCTTC
. . TRBJ1-4 TRBV9 CASSLGSTNEKLFF TGTGCCAGCAGCTTGGGTTCAACTAATGAAAAACTGTTTTTT
few TRBD1 TRBJ1-1 TRBV6-5 CASRDRANTEAFF TGTGCCAGTCGGGACAGGGCAAACACTGAAGCTTTCTTT
. . TRBJ1-2 TRBV5-1 CASSFLGPGDYGYTF TGCGCCAGCAGCTTCCTCGGCCCCGGCGACTATGGCTACACCTTC
. TRBD1 TRBJ1-1 TRBV6-4 CASSPGTANTEAFF TGTGCCAGCAGCCCCGGGACAGCGAACACTGAAGCTTTCTTT
. . TRBJ1-1 TRBV6-2/TRBV6-3 CASSYEILSQHIGNTEAFF TGTGCCAGCAGTTACGAGATATTATCACAGCATATTGGGAACACTGAAGCTTTCTTT
. . TRBJ1-2 TRBV27 CASSPTPGWSGYTF TGTGCCAGCAGTCCAACCCCAGGGTGGTCTGGCTACACCTTC
. . TRBJ2-2 TRBV12-3/TRBV12-4 CASSSGSMGELFF TGTGCCAGCAGTTCCGGATCGATGGGGGAGCTGTTTTTT
. . TRBJ1-5 TRBV9 CASSVRRRLQVPQHF TGTGCCAGCAGCGTAAGAAGGCGTCTCCAGGTGCCCCAGCATTTT
. . TRBJ1-1 TRBV18 CASSPLSVQGMNTEAFF TGTGCCAGCTCACCACTATCAGTGCAGGGCATGAACACTGAAGCTTTCTTT